The 3 T cell receptor beta chains in this list originate from one sample, sequenced in a study of T cell responses to AZD1222 COVID-19 vaccine (dated by TCRdb to the early 2020s). The time point label on this specimen signifies: baseline before first vaccination. To prepare the library, the immunoSEQ multiplex PCR assay was applied. TCRdb took this table from immuneACCESS and kept in-frame rearrangements with V and J called. Such tables lack part of the clones; where checked against another copy, unresolved V genes explain under half of the gap, and the rest is unexplained. Counted in this sample were 95,000 to 150,000 clones; more than 80% of them appeared once. Jointly, the top ten make up 5.4% of the sample. Here the sequenced sample was peripheral blood, taken on day 0 of AZD1222 vaccination. The receptor source for this set is an adult in good health.

The rearrangement joins TRBV29-1 to TRBJ1-1, with 12 bases fitting TRBD1. The V gene end was trimmed by 5 bases and the J gene end by 5 bases; junction bases not matched to a gene: 3. Germline CDR1 and CDR2: SQVTM and ANQGSEA. The CDR3 is 13 residues long. For the CDR3, the DNA is TGCAGCGTTTGGGACAGGGGGCCGACTGAAGCTTTCTTT. Amino acid sequence: CSVWDRGPTEAFF. Combining the CDR3 with reference TRBV29-1 and TRBJ1-1 gives the whole variable domain SAVISQKPSRDICQRGTSLTIQCQVDSQVTMMFWYRQQPGQSLTLIATANQGSEATYESGFVIDKFPISRPNLTFSTLTVSNMSPEDSSIYLCSVWDRGPTEAFFGQGTRLTVV.

The chain couples TRBV14 to TRBJ2-1, with unresolved D. The V gene lost 2 bases and the J gene lost 6 bases, with 11 bases spanning the gap. The CDR3 spans 14 residues. Germline V gene lookup returns CDR1 SGHDN and CDR2 FVKESK. This CDR3 reads CASSQLQRTNEQFF. CDR3 bases: TGTGCCAGCAGCCAACTACAGAGGACCAATGAGCAGTTCTTC. The complete variable domain, with remaining parts taken from reference TRBV14 and TRBJ2-1, reads EAGVTQFPSHSVIEKGQTVTLRCDPISGHDNLYWYRRVMGKEIKFLLHFVKESKQDESGMPNNRFLAERTGGTYSTLKVQPAELEDSGVYFCASSQLQRTNEQFFGPGTRLTVL.

V usage is TRBV27 and J usage is TRBJ2-7; D is unclear. This CDR3 region has 13 residues. V shed 6 bases and J shed 4 bases, with 13 bases lying between them. The germline V gene encodes CDR1 MNHEY and CDR2 SMNVEV (reference sequence). CDR3 in DNA: TGTGCCAGCAGCTCCTACCTAACGTACGAGCAGTACTTC. It specifies CASSSYLTYEQYF.